This T cell receptor beta chain was sequenced during a study of Graves' ophthalmopathy and Graves' hyperthyroidism. RNA transcripts were the template, and TCR beta CDR3 regions were amplified from them. An initial RT-PCR round employing HTBI primers preceded a second-round multiplex PCR. TCRdb used MiXCR to reprocess the multiplex PCR reads, holding one entry per CDR3 protein. The sample holds under 200,000 distinct CDR3 sequences, roughly 37% seen once. V was shortened by 0 bases and J by 4 bases, with 19 bases between the two germline ends. The germline CDR1 and CDR2 sequences are SGHVS and FQNEAQ. CDR3 size: 17 residues.

This TCR was recovered from a woman aged 35 to 49 with Graves' ophthalmopathy. The chain carries TRBV7-8 and TRBJ2-7; D is undetermined. The source material was peripheral blood. The chain's CDR3 is CASSLAPNFYPLYEQYF. In DNA form, the CDR3 reads TGTGCCAGCAGCTTAGCTCCGAATTTTTATCCCTTATACGAGCAGTACTTC.